These T cell receptor beta chains were read from a single sample in a study of control samples from healthy donors and cancer patients. Clones were read by immunoSEQ multiplex PCR, and TCRdb kept only the in-frame ones, dropping some. The sample lists about 90,000 clones; 90% were seen once. The material sequenced was blood. These receptors all come from a woman between 18 and 29 years old in good health. Both conserved end residues are part of each CDR3. Each record gives: J gene, D gene, V gene, clone size, CDR3 DNA, CDR3 protein. The D gene is left open where the match is weak. Size is stated for part of the rows, as once, few or many counts, or as a class when the clone is expanded.

>TRBJ1-1|TRBD1|TRBV5-8|NA
TGTGCCAGCAGCTTGGCCTGGCGGGACAGGGGAATGGTAACTGAAGCTTTCTTT
CASSLAWRDRGMVTEAFF
>TRBJ1-6|NA|TRBV5-6|NA
TGTGCCAGCAGCTTGCGTCAGGGGAACTATAATTCACCCCTCCACTTT
CASSLRQGNYNSPLHF
>TRBJ2-3|TRBD2|TRBV6-5|NA
TGTGCCAGCAGCACCGGGACTACCTCCACAGATACGCAGTATTTT
CASSTGTTSTDTQYF
>TRBJ1-1|NA|TRBV14|NA
TGTGCCAGCAGCCAAGAGGGAGCAGCCATGAACACTGAAGCTTTCTTT
CASSQEGAAMNTEAFF
>TRBJ1-4|NA|TRBV6-5|NA
TGTGCCAGCTCGCTTAGGGGTGGTGAAAAACTGTTTTTT
CASSLRGGEKLFF
>TRBJ2-1|TRBD2|TRBV11-1|NA
TGTGCCAGCAGTTTAGCGAGGACTAGCGGGACCTACAATGAGCAGTTCTTC
CASSLARTSGTYNEQFF
>TRBJ1-4|NA|TRBV28|once
TGTGCCAGCAGTTCCCTAGGTGGGCCCCGATTGGGTGAAAAACTGTTTTTT
CASSSLGGPRLGEKLFF
>TRBJ1-5|NA|TRBV2|NA
TGTGCCAGCAGTGTATCGGGGAATCAGCCCCAGCATTTT
CASSVSGNQPQHF
>TRBJ1-2|NA|TRBV5-1|once
TGCGCCAGCAGCTTGGCCCTGGGCAACTATGGCTACACCTTC
CASSLALGNYGYTF
>TRBJ1-1|NA|TRBV2|NA
TGTGCCAGCAGTGAAGCGGGGAACACTGAAGCTTTCTTT
CASSEAGNTEAFF
>TRBJ1-2|NA|TRBV27|NA
TGTGCCGACGGGCAGGGATATGGCTACACCTTC
CADGQGYGYTF
>TRBJ2-5|NA|TRBV2|NA
TGTGCCAGCAGTGACGGACGACTTTCACAAGAGACCCAGTACTTC
CASSDGRLSQETQYF
>TRBJ2-3|NA|TRBV5-3|once
TGTGCCAGAATGGGCTCGTCAAGCACAGATACGCAGTATTTT
CARMGSSSTDTQYF
>TRBJ2-7|TRBD1|TRBV7-3|NA
TGTGCCAGCAGCTTAGCCCTGACAGGGAACGAGCAGTACTTC
CASSLALTGNEQYF
>TRBJ1-6|NA|TRBV5-6|NA
TGTGCCAGCAGGCTAGGTGAGGGTTATAATTCACCCCTCCACTTT
CASRLGEGYNSPLHF
>TRBJ1-5|NA|TRBV5-7|NA
TGTGCCAGCAGCTTGGAGATGACAGCTAACAATCAGCCCCAGCATTTT
CASSLEMTANNQPQHF
>TRBJ1-5|NA|TRBV19|NA
TGTGCCAGTACTGTGAAGGGACACACCATTGATAGCAATCAGCCCCAGCATTTT
CASTVKGHTIDSNQPQHF
>TRBJ1-2|NA|TRBV11-3|NA
TGTGCCAGCAGCCCGTCCGTTTATAACTATGGCTACACCTTC
CASSPSVYNYGYTF
>TRBJ1-1|NA|TRBV24-1|NA
TGTGCCACCCAGGGTGAGGCGAACACTGAAGCTTTCTTT
CATQGEANTEAFF
>TRBJ2-7|NA|TRBV11-2|NA
TGTGCCAGCAGCCGTCTCTTGGGGGGGCGCGCCTACGAGCAGTACTTC
CASSRLLGGRAYEQYF
>TRBJ2-1|NA|TRBV7-7|NA
TGTGCCAGCAGCCGTGCTAAGGACTCTGAGCAGTTCTTC
CASSRAKDSEQFF
>TRBJ1-4|NA|TRBV12-3/TRBV12-4|NA
TGTGCCAGCAGTTTAGTAGCTAATGAAAAACTGTTTTTT
CASSLVANEKLFF
>TRBJ1-2|NA|TRBV19|NA
TGTGCCGCCGGTCGGGACTCGGGCTACACCTTC
CAAGRDSGYTF
>TRBJ1-2|NA|TRBV5-1|NA
TGCGCCAGCAGCTTGGGCCCTCAGGGCTACACCTTC
CASSLGPQGYTF
>TRBJ1-5|NA|TRBV7-2|NA
TGTGCCAGCAGCTTAGCAGGTTATAGCAATCAGCCCCAGCATTTT
CASSLAGYSNQPQHF
>TRBJ1-1|TRBD1|TRBV10-3|few
TGTGCCATCAGAGGGCAGGGGGCCCTTGAAGCTTTCTTT
CAIRGQGALEAFF
>TRBJ1-1|TRBD1|TRBV5-1|NA
TGCGCCAGCAGCCCAGAGGGACAGACCTTTTTCTTT
CASSPEGQTFFF
>TRBJ1-3|NA|TRBV7-3|NA
TGTGCCAGCAGCTTAGGCTCTGGAAACACCATATATTTT
CASSLGSGNTIYF
>TRBJ2-7|NA|TRBV11-2|few
TGTGCCAGCAGCTCCCGAACTCGGGTCGACGAGCAGTACTTC
CASSSRTRVDEQYF
>TRBJ1-2|NA|TRBV7-2|NA
TGTGCCAGCAGCTACGAGAGGGCAGGGCTCAACTATGGCTACACCTTC
CASSYERAGLNYGYTF
>TRBJ1-2|NA|TRBV5-4|NA
TGTGCCAGCAGCCCCGAGTTATACTATGGCTACACCTTC
CASSPELYYGYTF
>TRBJ2-1|NA|TRBV25-1|many
TGTGCCAGCAGTCTTTCGGACAATGAGCAGTTCTTC
CASSLSDNEQFF
>TRBJ1-2|TRBD1|TRBV9|NA
TGTGCCAGCAGCACACGCCGGGACAGCCAAACCCTACCGGGAAACTATGGCTACACCTTC
CASSTRRDSQTLPGNYGYTF
>TRBJ2-5|TRBD2|TRBV24-1|NA
TGTGCCACCAGTGAACCCTCGGGGACTAGCGGTGCGTCTAGTGAGACCCAGTACTTC
CATSEPSGTSGASSETQYF
>TRBJ1-1|TRBD1|TRBV7-9|NA
TGTGCCAGCAGGGAAACAGGGGGCACTGAAGCTTTCTTT
CASRETGGTEAFF
>TRBJ1-5|NA|TRBV6-5|NA
TGTGCCAGCAGTAAAAGTTCGAAGGGCAATCAGCCCCAGCATTTT
CASSKSSKGNQPQHF
>TRBJ2-5|NA|TRBV7-9|NA
TGTGCCAGCAGCTCCTCCCGGGGGGCGGGTGAGACCCAGTACTTC
CASSSSRGAGETQYF
>TRBJ2-1|NA|TRBV4-1|NA
TGCGCCAGCAGTCTAAGAAGGGAGAGTCCAATTGAGCAGTTCTTC
CASSLRRESPIEQFF
>TRBJ1-1|NA|TRBV2|NA
TGTGCCAGCCTTACCTACTCGAACACTGAAGCTTTCTTT
CASLTYSNTEAFF
>TRBJ2-1|NA|TRBV19|NA
TGTGCCGGGAGCTCCTACAATGAGCAGTTCTTC
CAGSSYNEQFF
>TRBJ1-6|TRBD1|TRBV7-9|few
TGTGCCAGCTCCGGGACAGATAATTCACCCCTCCACTTT
CASSGTDNSPLHF
>TRBJ2-3|TRBD2|TRBV27|NA
TGTGCCAGCAGCACCCTCGCTCTAGCGGGGAGCACAGATACGCAGTATTTT
CASSTLALAGSTDTQYF
>TRBJ1-1|NA|TRBV2|NA
TGTGCCAGCCTTCGACAGCAGAACACTGAAGCTTTCTTT
CASLRQQNTEAFF
>TRBJ2-2|NA|TRBV5-1|once
TGCGCCAGCAGTTTTACAGGGTCAGTTACCGGGGAGCTGTTTTTT
CASSFTGSVTGELFF